The clone carrying this T cell receptor (beta chain) has only one observation. The antigen is undetermined. CDR1 and CDR2 (germline): GTSNPN, SVGIG (reference sequence). CDR3 length: 13 amino acids. V was pared by 6 bases and J by 7 bases, with 16 bases between. This specimen belongs to a study of shared clonotypes between healthy human individuals. The study, taken as a whole, reports: The four-donor shared clonotypes exceeded non-shared clonotypes in generation probability, with non-shared ones scoring lower. Larger richness was generally estimated for naive than memory subsets.

The authors ran the assay at deep level. The protocol was immunoSEQ multiplex PCR, while the TCRdb copy is restricted to in-frame clones and leaves out a portion. The sample contains about 360,000 clones, around 67% of which appear only once. The chain carries TRBV30 and TRBJ1-3, with unresolved D. The sequencing sample was made of memory CD4+ T cells sorted from blood. Subset: CD45RA-negative fraction. The clonotype comes from a man younger than 45 in good health. Here the CDR3 DNA reads TGTGCCTGTAAAAATAGACTGGTGAACACCATATATTTT. Translated, it gives CACKNRLVNTIYF. Full variable domain (remainder filled in from reference TRBV30 and TRBJ1-3): SQTIHQWPATLVQPVGSPLSLECTVEGTSNPNLYWYRQAAGRGLQLLFYSVGIGQISSEVPQNLSASRPQDRQFILSSKKLLLSDSGFYLCACKNRLVNTIYFGEGSWLTVV.